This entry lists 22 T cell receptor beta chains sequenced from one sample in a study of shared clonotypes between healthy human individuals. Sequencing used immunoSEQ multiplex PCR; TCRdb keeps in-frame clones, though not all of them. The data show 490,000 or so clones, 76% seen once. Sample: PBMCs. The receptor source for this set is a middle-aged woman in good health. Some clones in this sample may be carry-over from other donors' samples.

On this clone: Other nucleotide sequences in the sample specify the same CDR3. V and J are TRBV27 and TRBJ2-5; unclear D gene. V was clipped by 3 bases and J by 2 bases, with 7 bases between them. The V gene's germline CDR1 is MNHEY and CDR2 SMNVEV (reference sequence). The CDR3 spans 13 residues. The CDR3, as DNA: TGTGCCAGCAGTTTCAGTGGTCAAGAGACCCAGTACTTC. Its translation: CASSFSGQETQYF.

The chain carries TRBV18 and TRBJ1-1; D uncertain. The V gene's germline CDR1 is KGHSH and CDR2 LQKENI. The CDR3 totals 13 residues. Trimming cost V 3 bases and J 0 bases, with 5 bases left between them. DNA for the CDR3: TGTGCCAGCTCACCCCCTTTGAACACTGAAGCTTTCTTT. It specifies CASSPPLNTEAFF.

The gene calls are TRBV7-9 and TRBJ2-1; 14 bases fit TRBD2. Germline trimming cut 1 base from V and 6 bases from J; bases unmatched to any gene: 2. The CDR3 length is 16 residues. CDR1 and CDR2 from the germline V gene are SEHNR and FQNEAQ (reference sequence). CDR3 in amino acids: CASSLVGTSGSNEQFF. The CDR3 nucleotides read TGTGCCAGCAGCTTAGTCGGGACTAGCGGGAGCAATGAGCAGTTCTTC.

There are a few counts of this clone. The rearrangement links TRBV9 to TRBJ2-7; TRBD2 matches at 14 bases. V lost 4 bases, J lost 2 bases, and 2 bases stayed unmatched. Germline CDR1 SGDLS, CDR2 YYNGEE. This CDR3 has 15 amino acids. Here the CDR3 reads CASSRLAGGPYEQYF. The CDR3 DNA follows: TGTGCCAGCAGCCGACTAGCGGGAGGGCCCTACGAGCAGTACTTC.

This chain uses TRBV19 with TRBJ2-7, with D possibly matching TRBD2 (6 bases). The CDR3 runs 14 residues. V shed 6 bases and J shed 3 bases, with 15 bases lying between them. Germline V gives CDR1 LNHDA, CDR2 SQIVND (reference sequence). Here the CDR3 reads CASSVRAGRYEQYF. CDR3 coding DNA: TGTGCCAGTAGCGTCCGGGCGGGACGCTACGAGCAGTACTTC.

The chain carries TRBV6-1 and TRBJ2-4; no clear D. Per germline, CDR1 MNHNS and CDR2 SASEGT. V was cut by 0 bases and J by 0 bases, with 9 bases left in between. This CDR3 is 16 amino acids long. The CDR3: CASSEALGLAKNIQYF. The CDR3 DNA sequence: TGTGCCAGCAGTGAAGCGTTGGGCCTAGCCAAAAACATTCAGTACTTC.

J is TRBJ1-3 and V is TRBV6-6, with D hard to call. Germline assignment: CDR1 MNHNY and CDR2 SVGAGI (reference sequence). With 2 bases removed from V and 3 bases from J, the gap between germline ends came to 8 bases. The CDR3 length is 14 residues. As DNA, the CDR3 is TGTGCCAGCAGTTACGGACGGGGTGGAAACACCATATATTTT. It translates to CASSYGRGGNTIYF.

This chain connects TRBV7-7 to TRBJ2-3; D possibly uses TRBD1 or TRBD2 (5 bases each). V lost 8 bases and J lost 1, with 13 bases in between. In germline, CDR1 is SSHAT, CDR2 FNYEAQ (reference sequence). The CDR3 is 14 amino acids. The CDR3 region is CASSKGSGTDTQYF. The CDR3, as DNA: TGTGCCAGCTCCAAGGGGAGCGGCACAGATACGCAGTATTTT.

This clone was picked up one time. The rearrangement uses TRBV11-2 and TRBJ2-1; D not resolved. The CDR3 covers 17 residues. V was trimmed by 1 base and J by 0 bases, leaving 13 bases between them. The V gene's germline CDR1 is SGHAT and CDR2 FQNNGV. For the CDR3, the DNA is TGTGCCAGCAGCTTAGTAGGCCCTCCTAGCTCCTACAATGAGCAGTTCTTC. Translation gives CASSLVGPPSSYNEQFF.

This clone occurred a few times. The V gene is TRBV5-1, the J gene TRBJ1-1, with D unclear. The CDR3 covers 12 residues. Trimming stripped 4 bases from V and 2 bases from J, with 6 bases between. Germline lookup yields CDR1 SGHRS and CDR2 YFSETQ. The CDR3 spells CASSEGNTEAFF. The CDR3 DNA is TGCGCCAGCAGCGAGGGAAACACTGAAGCTTTCTTT.

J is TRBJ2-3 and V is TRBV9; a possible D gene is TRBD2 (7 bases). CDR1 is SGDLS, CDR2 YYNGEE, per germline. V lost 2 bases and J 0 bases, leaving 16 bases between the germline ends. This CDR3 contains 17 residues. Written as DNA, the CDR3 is TGTGCCAGCAGCGTTGAGGGGAGCGGGACAAGCACAGATACGCAGTATTTT. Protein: CASSVEGSGTSTDTQYF.

In nucleotides, the CDR3 is TGTGCCAGCAGCTACGAGTCTGCAGATACGCAGTATTTT. Its translation: CASSYESADTQYF. J is TRBJ2-3 and V is TRBV11-2; D is unclear. The CDR3 runs 13 residues. CDR1 is SGHAT and CDR2 is FQNNGV in the germline V gene. V lost 4 bases, J lost 4 bases, and 9 bases lay in between.

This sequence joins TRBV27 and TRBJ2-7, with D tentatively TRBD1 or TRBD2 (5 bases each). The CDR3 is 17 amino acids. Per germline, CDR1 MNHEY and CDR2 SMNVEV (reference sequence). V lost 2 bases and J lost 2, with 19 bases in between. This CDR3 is CASSLRQTGTEPYEQYF. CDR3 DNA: TGTGCCAGCAGTTTAAGGCAAACCGGGACGGAACCCTACGAGCAGTACTTC.

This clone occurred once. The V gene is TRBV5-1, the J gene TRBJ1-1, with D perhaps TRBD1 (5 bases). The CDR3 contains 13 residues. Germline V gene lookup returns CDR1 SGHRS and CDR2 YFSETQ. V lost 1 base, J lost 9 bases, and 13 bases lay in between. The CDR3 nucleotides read TGCGCCAGCAGCTTGAGCGGGGGTGAAAAAGCTTTCTTT. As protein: CASSLSGGEKAFF.

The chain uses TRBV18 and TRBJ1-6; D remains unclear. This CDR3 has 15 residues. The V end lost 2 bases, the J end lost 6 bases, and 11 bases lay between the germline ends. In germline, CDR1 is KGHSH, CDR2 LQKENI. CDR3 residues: CASSPREVFNSPLHF. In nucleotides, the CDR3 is TGTGCCAGCTCACCAAGAGAAGTGTTTAATTCACCCCTCCACTTT.

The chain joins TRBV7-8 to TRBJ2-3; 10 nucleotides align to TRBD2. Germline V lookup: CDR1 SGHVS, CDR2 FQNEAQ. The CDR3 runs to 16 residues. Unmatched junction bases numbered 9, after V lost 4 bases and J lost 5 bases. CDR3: CASSSGTSGTVDTQYF. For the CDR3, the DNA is TGTGCCAGCAGCTCCGGAACTAGCGGGACGGTAGATACGCAGTATTTT.

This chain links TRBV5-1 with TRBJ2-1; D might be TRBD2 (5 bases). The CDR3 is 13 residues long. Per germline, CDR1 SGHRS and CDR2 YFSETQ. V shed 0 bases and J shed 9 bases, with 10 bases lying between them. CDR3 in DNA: TGCGCCAGCAGCTTGGAGGGAGTCCCTGAGCAGTTCTTC. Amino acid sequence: CASSLEGVPEQFF.

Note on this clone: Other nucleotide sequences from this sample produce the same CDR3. CDR3 region: CASSLLASDTQYF. CDR3 DNA sequence: TGTGCCAGCAGCTTACTAGCGTCAGATACGCAGTATTTT. V usage is TRBV7-2 and J usage is TRBJ2-3, with D perhaps TRBD2 (6 bases). The CDR3 spans 13 residues. In germline, CDR1 is SGHTA, CDR2 FQGNSA. V was clipped by 2 bases and J by 4 bases, with 7 bases between them.

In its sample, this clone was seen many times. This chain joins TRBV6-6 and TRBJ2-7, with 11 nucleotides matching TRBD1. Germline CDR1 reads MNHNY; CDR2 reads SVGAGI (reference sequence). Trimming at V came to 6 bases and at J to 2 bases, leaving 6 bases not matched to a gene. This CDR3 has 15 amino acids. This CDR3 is CASRSGQGAAYEQYF. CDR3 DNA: TGTGCCAGCAGATCTGGACAGGGGGCAGCCTACGAGCAGTACTTC.

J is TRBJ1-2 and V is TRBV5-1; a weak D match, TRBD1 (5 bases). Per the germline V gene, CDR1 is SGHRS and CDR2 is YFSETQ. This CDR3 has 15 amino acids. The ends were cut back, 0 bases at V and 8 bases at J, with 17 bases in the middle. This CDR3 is CASSLVGTPPDGYTF. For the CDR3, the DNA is TGCGCCAGCAGCTTGGTGGGGACTCCTCCCGACGGCTACACCTTC.

In DNA, the CDR3 is TGTGCCAGCAGCTTGACAGGGGCTGGAAACACCATATATTTT. Amino acids: CASSLTGAGNTIYF. The chain recombines TRBV7-3 with TRBJ1-3; TRBD1 matches at 8 bases. Trimming took 3 bases from V and 2 from J; bases not matched to a gene: 0. CDR3 length: 14 amino acids. Germline CDR1 and CDR2: SGHTA and FQGTGA.

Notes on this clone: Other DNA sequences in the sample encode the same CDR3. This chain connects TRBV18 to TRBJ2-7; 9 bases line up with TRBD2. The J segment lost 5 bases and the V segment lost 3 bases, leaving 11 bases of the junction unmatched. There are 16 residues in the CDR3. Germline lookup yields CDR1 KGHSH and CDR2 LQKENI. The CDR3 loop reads CASSPTGLAGDHEQYF. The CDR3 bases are TGTGCCAGCTCACCGACCGGGTTAGCGGGAGACCACGAGCAGTACTTC.